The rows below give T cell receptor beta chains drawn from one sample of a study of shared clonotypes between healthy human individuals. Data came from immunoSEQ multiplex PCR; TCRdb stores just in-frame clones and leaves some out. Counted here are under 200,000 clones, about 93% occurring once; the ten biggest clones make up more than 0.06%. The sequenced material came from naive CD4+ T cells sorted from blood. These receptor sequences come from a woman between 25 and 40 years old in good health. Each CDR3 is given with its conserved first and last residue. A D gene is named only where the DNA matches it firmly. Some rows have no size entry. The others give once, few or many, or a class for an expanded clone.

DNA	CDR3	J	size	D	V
TGCGCCAGCAGCTTACCCCCTCTTCGGGACAGGGGGGACGAGCAGTACTTC	CASSLPPLRDRGDEQYF	TRBJ2-7	.	TRBD1	TRBV5-1
TGTGTCAGCAGGGTCGGGGGAAGCTCCTACGAGCAGTACTTC	CVSRVGGSSYEQYF	TRBJ2-7	.	.	TRBV27
TGTGCCAGCAGGTGGACCGTATTGGTCCTCGAACCCACCTACGAGCAGTACTTC	CASRWTVLVLEPTYEQYF	TRBJ2-7	.	.	TRBV28
TGTGCCAGCAGCTTAGCCTCTGGACTAGGGGGCTACGAGCAGTACTTC	CASSLASGLGGYEQYF	TRBJ2-7	.	.	TRBV7-2
TGCGCCAGCAGGGACGGGACGAACACCGGGGAGCTGTTTTTT	CASRDGTNTGELFF	TRBJ2-2	.	.	TRBV4-1
TGTGCCAGCTCAACCGGGACTTTCACCTACAATGAGCAGTTCTTC	CASSTGTFTYNEQFF	TRBJ2-1	.	.	TRBV18
TGTGCCAGCAGCGTCAACACTGAAGCTTTCTTT	CASSVNTEAFF	TRBJ1-1	.	.	TRBV5-5
TGTGCCAGCAGCTTAGCGGGCCAGAACACTGAAGCTTTCTTT	CASSLAGQNTEAFF	TRBJ1-1	.	.	TRBV7-9
TGTGCCAGCAGCTTATCGACAGGGGGCGTAGAGACCCAGTACTTC	CASSLSTGGVETQYF	TRBJ2-5	.	TRBD1	TRBV9
TGTGCCAGTAGTATAGTAAGGGTTAGCGGGAGTTCCGGGGAGCTGTTTTTT	CASSIVRVSGSSGELFF	TRBJ2-2	once	TRBD2	TRBV19
TGTGCCAGCAGCTTCCTACCCGGGGACACTGAAGCTTTCTTT	CASSFLPGDTEAFF	TRBJ1-1	.	.	TRBV7-9
TGTGCCAGCAGCCCGACCCTGGGGCAGTTACAAGAGACCCAGTACTTC	CASSPTLGQLQETQYF	TRBJ2-5	once	.	TRBV11-2
TGTGCCAGTAGTATGGGGGACAGGGGTTCCTACGAGCAGTACTTC	CASSMGDRGSYEQYF	TRBJ2-7	.	TRBD1	TRBV19
TGTGCCAGCAGCTTAGTTTATTCCGGGACAGGGGCCAACGTCCTGACTTTC	CASSLVYSGTGANVLTF	TRBJ2-6	.	.	TRBV7-6
TGTGCCAGCAGCAAAGGTGAGGGACTGCGGCAGTTCTTC	CASSKGEGLRQFF	TRBJ2-1	.	.	TRBV21-1
TGTGCCAGCAGCTTATTAGTGGACTACGAGCAGTACTTC	CASSLLVDYEQYF	TRBJ2-7	.	.	TRBV7-9
TGTGCCAGTAGTATAAGGACTAGCGGGAGCCATGAGCAGTTCTTC	CASSIRTSGSHEQFF	TRBJ2-1	.	TRBD2	TRBV19
TGTGCCAGCAGCTTGGTGCAGGGAGTCACTGAAGCTTTCTTT	CASSLVQGVTEAFF	TRBJ1-1	.	.	TRBV5-5
TGTGCCACCAGCCGAGGGCAACTTGAAGCTTTCTTT	CATSRGQLEAFF	TRBJ1-1	once	.	TRBV15
TGTGCCAGCAGCTTCCGGGGAGAGACCCAGTACTTC	CASSFRGETQYF	TRBJ2-5	.	.	TRBV11-2
TGTGCCATCAGAGGACAGGGCCCCTACGAGCAGTACTTC	CAIRGQGPYEQYF	TRBJ2-7	.	TRBD1	TRBV10-3
TGCGCCAGCAGCTCGGGACTAGCGGGTTCCTACAATGAGCAGTTCTTC	CASSSGLAGSYNEQFF	TRBJ2-1	.	TRBD2	TRBV5-1
TGTGCCAGCTCACCCCGGGCCGGGACTGTCACAGATACGCAGTATTTT	CASSPRAGTVTDTQYF	TRBJ2-3	once	.	TRBV18
TGTGCCAGCAGCCGAAGGGACAGGGCACCTAATGAAAAACTGTTTTTT	CASSRRDRAPNEKLFF	TRBJ1-4	.	TRBD1	TRBV5-4
TGTGCCAGCAGTCAAATTGGGACAGGGTCCTACGAGCAGTACTTC	CASSQIGTGSYEQYF	TRBJ2-7	.	TRBD1	TRBV2
TGTGCCAGCAGTTTCGGGACAACCGGGGGGCAGCCCCAGCATTTT	CASSFGTTGGQPQHF	TRBJ1-5	.	.	TRBV28
TGTGCCAGCAGCTCTCAGCTGCCAGATACGCAGTATTTT	CASSSQLPDTQYF	TRBJ2-3	.	.	TRBV6-1
TGTGCCAGCAGTCGGACAGGTGGCAATCAGCCCCAGCATTTT	CASSRTGGNQPQHF	TRBJ1-5	.	TRBD1	TRBV28
TGTGCCAGCAGCGGTGGGAACAGGGGCCCCTCTGGAAACACCATATATTTT	CASSGGNRGPSGNTIYF	TRBJ1-3	.	TRBD1	TRBV5-4
TGTGCCAGCAGTTCTACACTGGGCCAGGGGCCCCAGCATTTT	CASSSTLGQGPQHF	TRBJ1-5	.	.	TRBV6-5
TGCGCCAGCAGCTCACAAAGGAACACTGAAGCTTTCTTT	CASSSQRNTEAFF	TRBJ1-1	.	.	TRBV5-1
TGTGCCAGCAGCTCCTTTGAGGGCTACACCTTC	CASSSFEGYTF	TRBJ1-2	few	.	TRBV7-7
TGTGCCAGCAGTTTGGGCGTGGTGGGCACAGATACGCAGTATTTT	CASSLGVVGTDTQYF	TRBJ2-3	.	.	TRBV28
TGTGCCAGCTCACTCCAGTCGGGGACAGGGGGTAACGCCGGGGAGCTGTTTTTT	CASSLQSGTGGNAGELFF	TRBJ2-2	.	TRBD1	TRBV18
TGTGCCAGCAGTCCCAGCGCCTCTGTGGGGGTCGGTGGGCCCGAGCAGTACTTC	CASSPSASVGVGGPEQYF	TRBJ2-7	once	.	TRBV27
TGCGCCAGCAGCTTATTAGACACCGGGGAGCTGTTTTTT	CASSLLDTGELFF	TRBJ2-2	.	.	TRBV5-1
TGTGCCAGCAGTTACTCCCGGGGCCATGGAAACACCATATATTTT	CASSYSRGHGNTIYF	TRBJ1-3	few	.	TRBV6-5
TGTGCCAGCACCAATGCCCCGGCAGGGACCTACGAGCAGTACTTC	CASTNAPAGTYEQYF	TRBJ2-7	once	.	TRBV28
TGTGCCAGCAGATCCCGGGGGGTTACTGATCAGCCCCAGCATTTT	CASRSRGVTDQPQHF	TRBJ1-5	.	.	TRBV27